The source of this TCR beta chain is a study of T cells after yellow fever vaccination. The CDR3 contains 14 residues. The germline V and J ends were trimmed by 5 bases and 0 bases, with 9 bases remaining between them. Looked up from germline, CDR1 is SGHTA and CDR2 is FQGTGA. 5'RACE template switching produced TCR cDNA carrying a universal primer site and UMIs. TCRdb re-called the 5' RACE reads through MiXCR, storing one row per CDR3 protein. Among approximately 300,000 distinct CDR3 sequences, roughly 13% were seen once, and the ten largest hold roughly 0.5%. This clonotype was recorded many times. Its antigen is not known. Whole-study findings and limits: Although the secondary response was weaker, it peaked faster, at day 5 versus 15.

The chain couples TRBV7-3 to TRBJ2-3, with D maybe TRBD2 (5 bases). The sequenced sample was CD4+ T cells sorted from PBMCs, obtained 45 days after the yellow fever booster vaccination. The TCR comes from a man under 40 who received the YFV17D yellow fever vaccine. As DNA, the CDR3 is TGTGCCAGCAGCCCCGGACTTAGCACAGATACGCAGTATTTT. Amino acids: CASSPGLSTDTQYF.